This TCR beta chain was sequenced during a study of blood T cell repertoires in COVID-19. Background on the study: In each case, the material was cDNA or gDNA derived from T cells, B-cell-depleted T cells, or PBMCs.

The CDR3 totals 13 residues. Looked up from germline, CDR1 is SNHLY and CDR2 is FYNNEI. The V gene lost 6 bases and the J gene lost 7 bases, with 15 bases spanning the gap. Ages ranged from roughly 18 to 95 years, with residence in approximately 23 US areas. Authors' analysis steps: Amplification from reference gene primers served as the basis for estimated nucleated cell counts. The table came from immunoSEQ multiplex PCR; TCRdb's copy has only in-frame clones and leaves some out. Clone size and the V and J calls come from that table; the DNA yielded D and trimming. The sample lists some 220,000 clones, 85% to 90% occurring once.

Sequencing was performed on PBMCs or T cells enriched from blood (not recorded which). This chain connects TRBV2 to TRBJ1-2; a possible D gene is TRBD1 (6 bases). The sequence derives from a woman aged 45-65 years in a cohort exposed to, infected with or recovered from COVID-19 (not recorded which). The CDR3 spells CASSRAQGGGYTF. The CDR3 coding sequence is TGTGCCAGCAGCCGGGCCCAAGGGGGTGGCTACACCTTC.